This T cell receptor (beta chain) was retrieved from a study of shared clonotypes between healthy human individuals. The study, taken as a whole, reports: Four donors shared approximately 5% of their naive CD4 clonotypes. Memory subsets generally showed smaller estimated richness than naive subsets did.

Sorted-subset replicate PCR reactions contained approximately 190 ng DNA, corresponding to some 30,000 T cell genomes. Profiling relied on immunoSEQ multiplex PCR, and the TCRdb table lists in-frame clones only, not all of them. The table records over 150,000 clones, 66% of them present only once. This clone was detected only a few times. What it recognizes is unknown. Sequenced sample: memory CD4+ T cells sorted from blood. Regarding subset: CD45RA-negative fraction. This TCR was recovered from a man aged 30 to 45 in good health.

CDR3 sequence (DNA): TGTGCCAGCAGCCCCTCCCGTAAAGGGTCTCCAAGAGGGAATGAGCAGTTCTTC. Residues: CASSPSRKGSPRGNEQFF. The genes are TRBV27 and TRBJ2-1, with D perhaps TRBD2 (5 bases). Germline CDR1 and CDR2: MNHEY and SMNVEV (reference sequence). CDR3 size: 18 residues. V dropped 6 bases and J dropped 7 bases, with 28 bases sitting between them.